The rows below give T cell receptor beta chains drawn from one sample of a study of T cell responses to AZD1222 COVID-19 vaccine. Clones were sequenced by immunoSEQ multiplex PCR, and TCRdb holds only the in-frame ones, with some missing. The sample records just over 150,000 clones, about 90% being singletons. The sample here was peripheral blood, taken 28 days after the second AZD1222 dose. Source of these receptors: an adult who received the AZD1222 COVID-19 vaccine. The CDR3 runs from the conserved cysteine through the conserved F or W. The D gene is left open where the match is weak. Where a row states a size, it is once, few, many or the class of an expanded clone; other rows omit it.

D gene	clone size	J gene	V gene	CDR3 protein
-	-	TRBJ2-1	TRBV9	CASSVGAASSYNEQFF
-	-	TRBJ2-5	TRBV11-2	CASSRTTGTEETQYF
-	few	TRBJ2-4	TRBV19	CASSMRGGKNIQYF
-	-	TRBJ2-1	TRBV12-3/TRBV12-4	CASSLSGTNEQFF
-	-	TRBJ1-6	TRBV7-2	CASTLGGPYSPLHF
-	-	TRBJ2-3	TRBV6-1	CASSEAGGTDTQYF
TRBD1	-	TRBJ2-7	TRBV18	CASSPPAGGDEQYF
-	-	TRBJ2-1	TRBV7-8	CASSPYNEQFF
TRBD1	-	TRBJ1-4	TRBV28	CASSPLTGGRSEKLFF
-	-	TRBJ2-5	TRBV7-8	CASRGRTQETQYF
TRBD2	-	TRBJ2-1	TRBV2	CASSGRLATYNEQFF
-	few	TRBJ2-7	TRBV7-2	CASSLGLLYEQYF
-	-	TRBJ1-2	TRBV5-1	CASSIDRPPNYGYTF
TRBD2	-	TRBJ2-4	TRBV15	CATSFRTSGRLLAKNIQYF
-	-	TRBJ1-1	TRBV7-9	CASARGKGAFF
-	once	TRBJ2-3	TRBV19	CASSIEMGATDTQYF
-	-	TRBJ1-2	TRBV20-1	CSARSPSGYTF
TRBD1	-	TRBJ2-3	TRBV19	CASSNSGTGNTDTQYF